This record concerns one T cell receptor beta chain sequence. Its antigen is currently unknown. The sample comes from a study of cytomegalovirus exposure and HLA in healthy donors. Whole-study results and caveats: Roughly uniform sequencing depth across donors was assumed, possibly incorrectly. Further analysis was carried out later, and it showed several of the most significant clusters appearing linked to common viral pathogens. CMV antigen specificity was confirmed in vitro for three CMV-associated chains.

The PCR used 60 Vbeta and 13 Jbeta primers. Libraries were prepared by immunoSEQ multiplex PCR; TCRdb keeps only in-frame clonotypes and omits some of them. The sample holds 150,000 or so clones, under 85% seen once. The CDR3 loop spans 15 amino acids. CDR1 is MNHNY, CDR2 SVGAGI, per germline (reference sequence). V was clipped by 5 bases and J by 4 bases, with 15 bases between them. Sequenced input: PBMCs. The sequence derives from a man aged 45 to 65 in good health and CMV-seropositive. The chain employs TRBV6-6 and TRBJ1-5; TRBD1 might be the D (5 bases). The CDR3 is CASSTEPAGNQPQHF. CDR3 nucleotide sequence: TGTGCCAGCAGTACAGAACCGGCAGGGAATCAGCCCCAGCATTTT.